This T cell receptor (beta chain) came from a study of blood T cell repertoires in COVID-19. Sequencing used immunoSEQ multiplex PCR; TCRdb keeps in-frame clones, though not all of them. The table lists 80,000 to 100,000 clones, under 80% of them singletons. CDR3 length: 14 residues. Trimming left V 2 bases short and J 4 bases short, with 11 bases between. Germline assignment: CDR1 SEHNR and CDR2 FQNEAQ (reference sequence). This chain connects TRBV7-9 to TRBJ1-2, with D tentatively TRBD1 (5 bases). The sequence was obtained from an older man with COVID-19, enrolled during active disease. The material sequenced was peripheral blood. The CDR3 bases are TGTGCCAGCAGCTTAAAGACAGAACTCTATGGCTACACCTTC. Its protein is CASSLKTELYGYTF.